One and the same sample provided the 17 T cell receptor beta chains below, sequenced in a study of shared clonotypes between healthy human individuals. Here immunoSEQ multiplex PCR was the method, and the copy in TCRdb shows in-frame clones only, minus some. The sample gives over 2 million clones, about 95% of which show up once; 0.1% to 0.15% is in the top ten. Sequenced: naive CD4+ T cells sorted from blood. Subset specified: CD45RA+ positively selected. The receptors here all came from a man between 18 and 29 years old in good health.

About this clone itself: At the DNA level, this CDR3 is encoded by other sequences in the same sample as well. This chain connects TRBV30 to TRBJ1-3; no firm D call. CDR3 length: 13 residues. Germline V gives CDR1 GTSNPN, CDR2 SVGIG (reference sequence). Trimming took off 1 base at V and 4 bases at J, with 8 bases between the two ends. Here the CDR3 reads CAWSGGNGNTIYF. In DNA form, the CDR3 reads TGTGCCTGGAGTGGAGGGAACGGAAACACCATATATTTT.

This clone has only one observation. V gene TRBV12-5 combines with J gene TRBJ2-3; the match to TRBD2 covers 7 bases. The length of the CDR3 is 15 residues. Germline CDR1 and CDR2: LGHNT and FRNRAP. J was trimmed by 4 bases and V by 6 bases; bases with no gene match: 10. CDR3 coding DNA: TGTGCTAGTGGGCCCGGGACTACCGTCGCAGATACGCAGTATTTT. As protein: CASGPGTTVADTQYF.

This clone was recorded once. This chain joins TRBV9 and TRBJ2-2, with 7 positions matching TRBD2. This CDR3 has 15 amino acids. Germline V gene data show CDR1 as SGDLS and CDR2 as YYNGEE. Losses at the gene ends were 0 bases for V and 6 bases for J; bases not matched to a gene: 5. The CDR3 spells CASSVATSAPGELFF. Written as DNA, the CDR3 is TGTGCCAGCAGCGTAGCAACTAGCGCCCCCGGGGAGCTGTTTTTT.

The rearrangement uses TRBV5-6 and TRBJ2-2, with D perhaps matching TRBD1 (6 bases). Per the germline V gene, CDR1 is SGHDT and CDR2 is YYEEEE. Trimming shortened V by 0 bases and J by 4 bases, and 7 bases separated the two germline ends. This CDR3 is 14 amino acids long. This CDR3 reads CASSLVGATGELFF. Written as DNA, the CDR3 is TGTGCCAGCAGCTTGGTGGGGGCCACCGGGGAGCTGTTTTTT.

The V call is TRBV9, the J call TRBJ2-5; 15 bases map to TRBD2. Germline assignment: CDR1 SGDLS and CDR2 YYNGEE. The CDR3 spans 17 residues. V lost 4 bases, J lost 0 bases, and 4 bases stayed unmatched. CDR3: CASSPGLAGGNQETQYF. CDR3 sequence (DNA): TGTGCCAGCAGCCCGGGACTAGCGGGGGGTAACCAAGAGACCCAGTACTTC.

The chain employs TRBV7-8 and TRBJ1-2; D remains unclear. The CDR3 spans 13 residues. CDR1 SGHVS and CDR2 FQNEAQ come from the germline V gene. The V end was cut by 1 base, the J end by 8 bases, with 11 bases between. The DNA of the CDR3 is TGTGCCAGCAGCTTAGGGGAGGTGGGAGGCTACACCTTC. Its translation: CASSLGEVGGYTF.

The count of this clone is one. The chain joins TRBV9 to TRBJ1-3; TRBD1 matches at 7 bases. The ends lost 9 bases at V and 3 bases at J; junction bases unmatched: 18. The CDR3 covers 17 residues. CDR1 and CDR2 from the germline V gene are SGDLS and YYNGEE. The CDR3 region is CATSRGDSAGYGNTIYF. In DNA form, the CDR3 reads TGTGCCACGTCTAGAGGGGACAGCGCAGGATATGGAAACACCATATATTTT.

As concerns this clone: At the DNA level, this CDR3 is encoded by other sequences in the same sample as well. This chain uses TRBV6-1 with TRBJ1-6; no clear D gene. Germline lookup yields CDR1 MNHNS and CDR2 SASEGT. Trimming stripped 1 base from V and 9 bases from J, with 1 base between. The CDR3 length is 11 residues. The CDR3 nucleotides are TGTGCCAGCAGTGAAGGTTCACCCCTCCACTTT. Translation gives CASSEGSPLHF.

The J gene is TRBJ2-1, the V gene TRBV19, with TRBD1 identical over 9 bases. Germline V gives CDR1 LNHDA, CDR2 SQIVND (reference sequence). Trimming took 5 bases from V and 7 from J; bases not matched to a gene: 18. This CDR3 spans 18 amino acids. The CDR3 loop reads CASSLQGALALGWNEQFF. CDR3 coding DNA: TGTGCCAGTAGTTTACAGGGGGCCCTAGCGCTAGGGTGGAATGAGCAGTTCTTC.

With regard to this clone: Other DNA sequences in this sample translate to the same CDR3. This rearrangement joins TRBV11-2 to TRBJ2-1; D tentatively fits TRBD1 or TRBD2 (6 bases each). This CDR3 has 15 amino acids. Germline-derived CDR1 and CDR2 are SGHAT and FQNNGV. V was trimmed by 6 bases and J by 2 bases, leaving 14 bases between them. CDR3 amino acids: CASSLGGGPYNEQFF. In DNA form, the CDR3 reads TGTGCCAGCAGTCTAGGAGGGGGTCCCTACAATGAGCAGTTCTTC.

Notes on this clone: Other DNA sequences in this sample translate to the same CDR3. The chain recombines TRBV5-1 with TRBJ1-3, with a tentative D call TRBD1 (5 bases). This CDR3 has 13 amino acids. CDR1 is SGHRS and CDR2 is YFSETQ in the germline V gene. The V end was cut by 4 bases, the J end by 1 base, with 6 bases between. Written as DNA, the CDR3 is TGCGCCAGCAGCGCAGGGTCTGGAAACACCATATATTTT. It encodes CASSAGSGNTIYF.

The CDR3 sequence: CASRGQTQGGEKLFF. In DNA form, the CDR3 reads TGTGCCAGCAGGGGACAAACCCAAGGGGGTGAAAAACTGTTTTTT. V usage is TRBV2 and J usage is TRBJ1-4, with D maybe TRBD1 (6 bases). The CDR3 loop spans 15 amino acids. The V and J ends lost 6 bases and 7 bases respectively, with 18 bases between them. The germline gives CDR1 SNHLY, CDR2 FYNNEI.

The gene calls are TRBV10-3 and TRBJ2-1; D remains unclear. V lost 6 bases, J lost 10 bases, and 13 bases lay in between. The CDR3 has 12 residues. The V gene's germline CDR1 is ENHRY and CDR2 SYGVKD. In DNA, the CDR3 is TGTGCCATCAGCGGAATTAAAGAAGAGCAGTTCTTC. It encodes CAISGIKEEQFF.

In the case of this clone: This specimen includes other DNA sequences encoding the same CDR3. The CDR3 is CASSLGASTDTQYF. CDR3 sequence (DNA): TGCGCCAGCAGCTTGGGGGCAAGCACAGATACGCAGTATTTT. This rearrangement joins TRBV5-1 to TRBJ2-3; D gene ambiguous. The CDR3 has 14 amino acids. Trimming left V 0 bases short and J 0 bases short, with 5 bases between. CDR1 SGHRS and CDR2 YFSETQ come from the germline V gene.

The chain couples TRBV6-5 to TRBJ2-2, with no clear D. The CDR3 contains 14 residues. V was pared by 7 bases and J by 0 bases, with 9 bases between. Germline lookup yields CDR1 MNHEY and CDR2 SVGAGI. The DNA for the CDR3 is TGTGCCAGCATAGGCGGACCGAACACCGGGGAGCTGTTTTTT. It codes for CASIGGPNTGELFF.

The chain carries TRBV6-5 and TRBJ2-1, with D possibly being TRBD2 (6 bases). Germline loops: CDR1 MNHEY, CDR2 SVGAGI. This CDR3 is 12 amino acids long. Trimming took 8 bases from V and 11 from J, leaving 16 bases between them. CDR3 DNA sequence: TGTGCCAGCGGAGAAGGACGGGGGAAGCAGTTCTTC. Encoded protein: CASGEGRGKQFF.

Here the CDR3 DNA reads TGTGCCAGCAGTGAAGGACAGGGAGGGGAGACCCAGTACTTC. Its protein is CASSEGQGGETQYF. The chain combines TRBV2 with TRBJ2-5; D may match TRBD1 or TRBD2 (7 bases each). The CDR3 loop spans 14 amino acids. Germline CDR1 SNHLY, CDR2 FYNNEI. V was trimmed by 1 base and J by 5 bases, leaving 11 bases between them.